The present TCR beta chain was sequenced within a study of T cells in Graves' hyperthyroidism and ophthalmopathy. Across the study: Specimen type is peripheral blood, collected at initial diagnosis prior to any treatment.

From RNA transcripts, TCR beta CDR3 regions were amplified. The TCR CDR3 first-round RT-PCR relied on the HTBI primer set. TCRdb called the multiplex PCR reads again in MiXCR, with one record for every CDR3 protein. This table has around 500,000 distinct CDR3 sequences, roughly 16% appearing once. The CDR3 has 14 amino acids. Germline assignment: CDR1 SEHNR and CDR2 FQNEAQ (reference sequence). With 4 bases clipped from V and 4 bases from J, the junction kept 2 bases outside the gene matches. The chain couples TRBV7-9 to TRBJ2-2; 8 positions agree with TRBD2. This clonotype originated in a woman aged 25 to 39 with Graves' ophthalmopathy. The specimen sequenced was blood. This CDR3 reads CASSWTSSTGELFF. The CDR3 nucleotides read TGTGCCAGCAGCTGGACTAGCAGCACCGGGGAGCTGTTTTTT. The full variable domain, in which reference TRBV7-9 and TRBJ2-2 provide the parts outside the CDR3, is DTGVSQNPRHKITKRGQNVTFRCDPISEHNRLYWYRQTLGQGPEFLTYFQNEAQLEKSRLLSDRFSAERPKGSFSTLEIQRTEQGDSAMYLCASSWTSSTGELFFGEGSRLTVL.